These T cell receptor beta chains were read from a single sample in a study of T cell clusters in autoimmune cytopenias. TCRdb reanalyzed the multiplex PCR reads and collapses them to one entry per CDR3 protein, without DNA. This listing includes some 11,000 distinct CDR3 sequences. The data also belong to a second study, concerning T cell repertoires in aging, cancer and after chemotherapy.

The sequenced sample was peripheral blood. Every receptor here comes from a human donor in good health. Both conserved end residues are part of each CDR3. Clone size appears in some rows only: once, few, many, or a class for an expanded clone.

abundance,v_gene,j_gene,CDR3aa
.,TRBV7-9,TRBJ2-3,CASSPGTNTDTQYF
.,TRBV6-2/TRBV6-3,TRBJ1-2,CASSYVVEDRGLLNYGYTF
medium-sized,TRBV15,TRBJ1-3,CATSRDPPDRGRGNTIYF
.,TRBV4-3,TRBJ2-7,CASSQGDRGWEQYF
.,TRBV27,TRBJ2-7,CASSLSLAHIHEQYF
medium-sized,TRBV7-2,TRBJ2-2,CASSLGVVPGELFF
medium-sized,TRBV20-1,TRBJ2-3,CSARAASGRTDTQYF
.,TRBV5-6,TRBJ2-3,CASSLAYGFSGDTQYF
.,TRBV24-1,TRBJ1-5,CATSDSRGQGNQPQHF
medium-sized,TRBV30,TRBJ2-1,CAWSHMAGEIAVNEQFF
.,TRBV7-9,TRBJ2-7,CASSLGGGDEQYF
medium-sized,TRBV29-1,TRBJ1-2,CIVWGGRGYTF
.,TRBV6-5,TRBJ1-3,CATIGANATSGNTIYF
.,TRBV7-9,TRBJ1-1,CASSSPGEAFF
.,TRBV6-6,TRBJ1-3,CASSQIRGNTIYF
.,TRBV6-1,TRBJ1-2,CASSEPGVNYGYTF
medium-sized,TRBV20-1,TRBJ1-6,CSAGDRGDSPLHF
.,TRBV28,TRBJ2-7,CASSRTYEQYF
.,TRBV4-3,TRBJ2-1,CASSQHVLASGINEEFF
medium-sized,TRBV7-2,TRBJ2-3,CASSLDRNTDTQYF
.,TRBV7-7,TRBJ2-1,CASSLAGDVYNEQFF
.,TRBV20-1,TRBJ1-1,CSARDRMNTEAFF
medium-sized,TRBV6-5,TRBJ1-2,CASSEPSQGNYGYTF
.,TRBV18,TRBJ1-5,CASSPGRDQPQHF
.,TRBV6-2/TRBV6-3,TRBJ1-2,CASRPVMGQGNYGYTF
.,TRBV30,TRBJ1-6,CAWSRTEGPLHF
.,TRBV10-3,TRBJ2-2,CASGSFAGELFF
medium-sized,TRBV11-1,TRBJ2-1,CASSFSEGNEQFF
.,TRBV20-1,TRBJ2-5,CSARSRGYQETQYF
.,TRBV20-1,TRBJ1-5,CSAGGGNQPQHF
.,TRBV6-6,TRBJ1-5,CASSYTGNSNQPQHF
.,TRBV20-1,TRBJ2-7,CSARNTLNPYEQYF
medium-sized,TRBV7-7,TRBJ2-7,CASSLEGVSDEQYF
.,TRBV7-2,TRBJ2-3,CASSPPGGWSADTQYF
.,TRBV7-9,TRBJ1-4,CASSLGQVANEKLFF
medium-sized,TRBV5-5,TRBJ2-7,CASNGRSARGSYEQYF
.,TRBV7-2,TRBJ2-7,CASSFFGQNYEQYF
.,TRBV6-5,TRBJ1-5,CASSQGPNQPQHF
.,TRBV20-1,TRBJ1-1,CSSDRANTEAFF
.,TRBV12-3/TRBV12-4,TRBJ2-6,CASSPRGTAFSGANVLTF
.,TRBV5-1,TRBJ1-2,CASSPDSNYGYTF
medium-sized,TRBV6-5,TRBJ1-2,CASSQITAGTGGLGYTF
medium-sized,TRBV6-1,TRBJ1-1,CASIREAANTEAFF
medium-sized,TRBV29-1,TRBJ2-2,CSVGRGGDGELFF
medium-sized,TRBV7-6,TRBJ1-2,CASSPQANYGYTF
medium-sized,TRBV27,TRBJ2-7,CASSSRTADYEQYF
medium-sized,TRBV6-2/TRBV6-3,TRBJ2-7,CASSSGPNYEQYF
.,TRBV20-1,TRBJ1-6,CSARDIQGANNSPLHF
medium-sized,TRBV27,TRBJ1-1,CASSFQGSTEAFF
.,TRBV11-2,TRBJ1-2,CASSRPDLPANYGYTF
.,TRBV5-5,TRBJ1-2,CASNPQGNHGYTF
medium-sized,TRBV6-5,TRBJ1-1,CASSYVRDSGSAFF
.,TRBV12-3/TRBV12-4,TRBJ1-6,CASSSSTSPLHF